A selection of T cell receptor beta chains follows, all from one sample in a study of T cells in localized non-small cell lung cancer. Produced via immunoSEQ multiplex PCR; TCRdb's table is partial and in-frame only. Found here are 50,000 to 55,000 clones, around 84% of them singletons; the top ten hold approximately 16%. Source: PBMCs, taken before any cancer treatment. The origin of the receptors is a female donor with stage II lung adenocarcinoma. The CDR3 runs from the conserved cysteine through the conserved F or W. Clone size is given for some rows only: seen once, a few or many times, or a class if the clone is expanded.

>13|TRBV9|few
CASSVDGSGGYTF
>15|TRBV5-6|-
CASSPGPPTNEKLFF
>15|TRBV7-3|medium-sized
CASSLEVTGGNEQFF
>12|TRBV19|-
CASRNPNQPQHF
>16|TRBV5-1|-
CASRPIPGAGGNTIYF
>15|TRBV28|-
CASSLTDRGSYEQYF
>15|TRBV6-1|-
CASSDVGDRSHEQYF
>14|TRBV6-5|-
CASSPPGRPYEQYF
>15|TRBV7-3|-
CASSPGGGMGDTQYF
>13|TRBV11-3|-
CASSLRVGETQYF
>13|TRBV7-6|-
CASSLDENTEAFF
>14|TRBV7-8|-
CASSLGAGNYGYTF
>12|TRBV10-3|-
CATRQPNQPQHF
>14|TRBV10-1|few
CASSESPGNSPLHF
>14|TRBV6-6|-
CASSPDRGNQPQHF
>13|TRBV5-6|-
CASSFGGRTEAFF
>16|TRBV5-1|-
CASSPGTGGMNTEAFF
>12|TRBV7-6|-
CASSLDAGELFF
>16|TRBV7-9|-
CASSPVPGQGDYEQFF
>15|TRBV7-2|-
CASSLQSGGKDTQYF
>13|TRBV27|few
CASSLSGQGSQHF
>15|TRBV6-1|-
CASSEARGPSGKLFF
>16|TRBV5-4|once
CASSRADSRPWETQYF
>15|TRBV7-9|-
CASSLGQGSNQPQHF
>12|TRBV30|once
CAWNSGGGEQFF
>14|TRBV27|-
CASSSITSGNTIYF
>17|TRBV7-6|-
CASSPSLWGLLATEAFF
>14|TRBV10-1|once
CASSGAGRTGELFF
>17|TRBV19|-
CASSLISFTGTGNTIYF
>12|TRBV2|-
CASSEVEDTQYF
>16|TRBV7-2|-
CASGGRAGAGTDTQYF
>14|TRBV19|once
CASSMVQGASEQYF